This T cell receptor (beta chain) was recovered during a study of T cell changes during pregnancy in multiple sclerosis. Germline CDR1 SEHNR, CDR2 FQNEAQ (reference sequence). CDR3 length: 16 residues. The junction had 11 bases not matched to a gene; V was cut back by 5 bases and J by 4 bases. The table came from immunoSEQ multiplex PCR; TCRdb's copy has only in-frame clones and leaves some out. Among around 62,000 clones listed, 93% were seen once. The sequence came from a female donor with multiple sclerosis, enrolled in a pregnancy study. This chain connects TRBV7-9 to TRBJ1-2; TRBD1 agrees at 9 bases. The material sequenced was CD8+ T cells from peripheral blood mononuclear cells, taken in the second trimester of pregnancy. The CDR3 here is CASSPEQTGGIYGYTF. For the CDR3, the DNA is TGTGCCAGCAGCCCCGAACAGACAGGGGGGATCTATGGCTACACCTTC.